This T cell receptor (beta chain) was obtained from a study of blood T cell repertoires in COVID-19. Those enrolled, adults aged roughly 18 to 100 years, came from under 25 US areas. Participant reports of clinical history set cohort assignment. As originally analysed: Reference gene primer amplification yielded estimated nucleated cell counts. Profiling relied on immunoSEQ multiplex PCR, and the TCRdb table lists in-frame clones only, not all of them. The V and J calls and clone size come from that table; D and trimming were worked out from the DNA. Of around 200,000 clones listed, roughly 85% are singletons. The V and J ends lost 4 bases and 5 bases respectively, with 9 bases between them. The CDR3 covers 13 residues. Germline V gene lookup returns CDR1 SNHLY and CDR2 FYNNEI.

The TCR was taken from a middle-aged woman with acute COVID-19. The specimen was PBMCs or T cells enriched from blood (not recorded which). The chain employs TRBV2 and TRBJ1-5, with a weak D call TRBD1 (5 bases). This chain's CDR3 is CASSVQGYQPQHF. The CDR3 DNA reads TGTGCCAGCAGTGTGCAGGGCTATCAGCCCCAGCATTTT.